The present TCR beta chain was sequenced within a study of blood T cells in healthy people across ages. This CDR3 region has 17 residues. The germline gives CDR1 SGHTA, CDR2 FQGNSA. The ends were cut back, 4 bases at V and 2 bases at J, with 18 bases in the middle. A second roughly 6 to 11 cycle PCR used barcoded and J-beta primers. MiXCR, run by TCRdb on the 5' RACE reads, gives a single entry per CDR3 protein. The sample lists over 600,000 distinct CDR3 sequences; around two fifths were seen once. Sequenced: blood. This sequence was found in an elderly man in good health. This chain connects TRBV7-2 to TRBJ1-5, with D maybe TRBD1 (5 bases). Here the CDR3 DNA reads TGTGCCAGCAGCTATGCCGGCGGGGGGGGTCGCAATCAGCCCCAGCATTTT. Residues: CASSYAGGGGRNQPQHF.